The clone carrying this T cell receptor beta chain was detected only once. The protocol was immunoSEQ multiplex PCR, while the TCRdb copy is restricted to in-frame clones and leaves out a portion. The sample records 100,000 to 150,000 clones, 65% to 90% being singletons. These data originate in a study of blood T cell repertoires in COVID-19. V gave up 5 bases and J gave up 4 bases; unmatched junction bases: 6. The germline gives CDR1 MRHNA, CDR2 SNTAGT. The CDR3 runs to 14 residues. The gene calls are TRBV6-4 and TRBJ2-3; 7 nucleotides line up with TRBD1. The sequencing input was peripheral blood. This receptor was identified in a woman in her sixties or seventies with active or convalescent COVID-19. The DNA of the CDR3 is TGTGCCAGCAGTCCCGAGGGGGCGTCAGATACGCAGTATTTT. Protein: CASSPEGASDTQYF.